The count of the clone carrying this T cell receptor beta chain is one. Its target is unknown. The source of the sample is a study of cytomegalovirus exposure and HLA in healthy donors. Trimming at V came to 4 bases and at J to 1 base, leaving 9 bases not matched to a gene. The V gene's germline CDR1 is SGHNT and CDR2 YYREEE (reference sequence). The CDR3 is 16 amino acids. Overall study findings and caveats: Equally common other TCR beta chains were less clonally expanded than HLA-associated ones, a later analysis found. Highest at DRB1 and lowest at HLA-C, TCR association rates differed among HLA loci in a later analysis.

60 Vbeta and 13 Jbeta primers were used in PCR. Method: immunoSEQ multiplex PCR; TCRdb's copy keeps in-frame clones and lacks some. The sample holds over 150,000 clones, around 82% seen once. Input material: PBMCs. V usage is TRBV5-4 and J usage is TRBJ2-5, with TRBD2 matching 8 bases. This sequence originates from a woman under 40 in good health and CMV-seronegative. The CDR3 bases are TGTGCCAGCAGCCCACCTTTGGCGGGGGGCCAAGAGACCCAGTACTTC. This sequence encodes CASSPPLAGGQETQYF.